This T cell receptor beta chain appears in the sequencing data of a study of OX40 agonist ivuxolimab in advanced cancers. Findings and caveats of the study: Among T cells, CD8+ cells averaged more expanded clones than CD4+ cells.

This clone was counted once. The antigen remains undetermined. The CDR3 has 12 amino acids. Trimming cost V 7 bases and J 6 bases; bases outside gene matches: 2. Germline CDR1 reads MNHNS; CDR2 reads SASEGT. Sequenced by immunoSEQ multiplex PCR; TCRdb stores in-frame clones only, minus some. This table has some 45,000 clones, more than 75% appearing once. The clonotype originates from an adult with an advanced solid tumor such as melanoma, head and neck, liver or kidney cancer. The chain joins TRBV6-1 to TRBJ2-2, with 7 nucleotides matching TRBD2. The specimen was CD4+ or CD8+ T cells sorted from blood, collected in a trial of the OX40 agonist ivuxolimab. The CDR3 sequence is CASTREAGELFF. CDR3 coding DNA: TGTGCCAGCACCCGGGAGGCCGGGGAGCTGTTTTTT.